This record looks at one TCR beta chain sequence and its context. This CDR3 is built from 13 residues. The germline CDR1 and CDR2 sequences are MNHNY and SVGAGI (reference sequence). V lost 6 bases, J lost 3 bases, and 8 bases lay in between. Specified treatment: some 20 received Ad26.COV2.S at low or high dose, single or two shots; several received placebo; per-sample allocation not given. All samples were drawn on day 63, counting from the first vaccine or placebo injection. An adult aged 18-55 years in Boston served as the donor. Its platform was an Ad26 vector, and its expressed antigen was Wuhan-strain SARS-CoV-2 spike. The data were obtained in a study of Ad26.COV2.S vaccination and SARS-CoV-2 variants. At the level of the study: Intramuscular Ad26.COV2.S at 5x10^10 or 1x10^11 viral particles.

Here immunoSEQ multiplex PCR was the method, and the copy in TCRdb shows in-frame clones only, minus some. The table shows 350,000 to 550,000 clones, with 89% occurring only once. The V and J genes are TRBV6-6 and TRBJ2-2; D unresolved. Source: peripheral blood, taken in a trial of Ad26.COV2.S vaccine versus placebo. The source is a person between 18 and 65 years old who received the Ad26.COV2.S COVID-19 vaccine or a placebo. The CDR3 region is CASRTEYTGELFF. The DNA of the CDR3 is TGTGCCAGCAGGACGGAATACACCGGGGAGCTGTTTTTT.